This entry features one T cell receptor beta chain sequence. The germline V gene has CDR1 MNHEY and CDR2 SVGEGT. V gave up 6 bases and J gave up 8 bases; unmatched junction bases: 7. CDR3 size: 14 residues. In the original processing: Scientists estimated how many nucleated cells there were by amplifying reference gene primers. TCRdb's table, derived via immunoSEQ multiplex PCR, lists solely in-frame clones and lacks some. That table supplies the V and J calls and clone size; D and trimming were determined from the DNA. Of more than 200,000 clones listed, around four fifths are singletons. The data originate from a study of blood T cell repertoires in COVID-19. About the study: COVID-19 samples from acute and convalescent phases originated in the United States, Italy and Spain. The cDNA or gDNA used as material had been derived from T cells, B-cell-depleted T cells, or PBMCs.

The clonotype originates from a man in his sixties with acute or convalescent COVID-19. The V gene is TRBV6-2 or TRBV6-3, the J gene TRBJ2-1, with TRBD1 matching over 10 bases. Sequences were obtained from peripheral blood. The DNA for the CDR3 is TGTGCCAGCAGCGTCGGACAGGGGGGATATGAGCAGTTCTTC. It yields the protein CASSVGQGGYEQFF.